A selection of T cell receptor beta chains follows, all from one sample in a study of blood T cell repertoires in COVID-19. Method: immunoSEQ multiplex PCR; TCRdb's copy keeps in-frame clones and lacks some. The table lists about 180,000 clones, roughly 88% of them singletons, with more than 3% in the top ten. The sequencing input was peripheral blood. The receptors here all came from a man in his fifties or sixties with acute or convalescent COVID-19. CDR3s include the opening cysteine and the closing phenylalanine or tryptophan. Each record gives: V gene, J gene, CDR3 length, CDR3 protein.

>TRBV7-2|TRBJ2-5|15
CASSTQLGAQETQYF
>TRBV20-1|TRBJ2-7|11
CSGQGSYEQYF
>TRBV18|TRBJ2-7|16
CASSPIVRGLANWQYF
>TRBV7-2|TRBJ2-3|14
CASSFGPSTDTQYF
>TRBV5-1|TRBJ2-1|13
CASSLNSDNEQFF
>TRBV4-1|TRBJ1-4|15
CASSRLGGPNEKLFF
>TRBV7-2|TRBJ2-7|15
CASSSYGQGRYEQYF
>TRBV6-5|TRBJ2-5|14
CASRRDRGEETQYF
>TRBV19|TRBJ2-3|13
CASSRNKEDTQYF
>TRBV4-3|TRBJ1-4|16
CASSQGTRSTNEKLFF
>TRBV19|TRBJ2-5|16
CASSPRDRGHVKTQYF
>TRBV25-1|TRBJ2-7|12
CASSRGYYEQYF
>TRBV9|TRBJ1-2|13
CASSTTHEGGYTF
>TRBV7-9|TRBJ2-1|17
CASSPTPGQSSYNEQFF
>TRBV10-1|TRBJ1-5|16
CASSDPNTYSNQPQHF
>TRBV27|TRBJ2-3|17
CASSDWGGPASTETQYF
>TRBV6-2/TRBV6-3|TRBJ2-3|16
CASSFGGRVSTDTQYF
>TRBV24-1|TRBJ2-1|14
CATSDPNGRGEQFF
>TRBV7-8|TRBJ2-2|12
CASSPFTGELFF
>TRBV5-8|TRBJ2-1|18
CASSPRTSGRGQVNEQFF
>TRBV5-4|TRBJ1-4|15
CASSLRGGLNEKLFF
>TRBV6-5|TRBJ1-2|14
CASTVRTGGAGYTF
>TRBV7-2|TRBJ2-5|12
CATRAGQETQYF
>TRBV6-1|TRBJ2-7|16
CASSEPFRSSSYEQYF
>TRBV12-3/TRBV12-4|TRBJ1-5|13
CASREVGAQPQHF
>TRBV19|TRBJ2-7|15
CASSPSDRGSYEQYF
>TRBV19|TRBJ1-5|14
CASSSRGRNQPQHF
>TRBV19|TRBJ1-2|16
CASSPRDRGTGYGYTF
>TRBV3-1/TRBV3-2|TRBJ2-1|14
CARPGTSGTDEQFF
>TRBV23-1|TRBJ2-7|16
CASSHPTSGVAYEQYF
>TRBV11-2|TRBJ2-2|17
CASSLDLREGYTGELFF
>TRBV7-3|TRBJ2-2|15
CASSSTGANTGELFF
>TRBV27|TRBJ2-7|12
CASRGESYEQYF
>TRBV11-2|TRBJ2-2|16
CASSLDLGHHTGELFF
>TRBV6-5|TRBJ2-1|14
CANIAAGVYNEQFF
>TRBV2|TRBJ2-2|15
CASSDERTNTGELFF
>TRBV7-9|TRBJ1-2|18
CASSLADRGYAPNYGYTF
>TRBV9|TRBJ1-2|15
CASRGSTGHNYGYTF
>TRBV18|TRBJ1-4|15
CASSPSSTGYEKLFF
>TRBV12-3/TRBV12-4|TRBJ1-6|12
CASSSGSSPLHF
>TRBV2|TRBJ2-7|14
CASSEAQYTGGQYF
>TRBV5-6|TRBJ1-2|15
CASSISGREAYGYTF
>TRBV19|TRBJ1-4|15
CASSRSQGINEKLFF
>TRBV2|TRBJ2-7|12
CASNAETYEQYF
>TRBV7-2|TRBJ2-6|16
CASSSRLLSGANVLTF
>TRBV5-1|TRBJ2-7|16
CASSLGPRTELYEQYF
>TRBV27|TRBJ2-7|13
CASRTGGNNEQYF
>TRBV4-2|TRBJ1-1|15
CASSRIDRANTEAFF
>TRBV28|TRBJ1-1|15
CASSLAGTGKTEAFF
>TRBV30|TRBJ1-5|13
CAWSRQGNQPQHF